This T cell receptor beta chain was obtained from a study of blood T cell repertoires in COVID-19. The CDR3 length is 12 residues. V dropped 8 bases and J dropped 4 bases, with 11 bases sitting between them. The germline CDR1 and CDR2 sequences are MNHEY and SVGAGI. Only in-frame clones appear in the TCRdb table, and some are missing; sequencing was by immunoSEQ multiplex PCR. The table has 250,000 or so clones, roughly 85% seen once. The J gene is TRBJ1-2, the V gene TRBV6-5, with D unclear. The source is a woman aged 18-29 years with acute or convalescent COVID-19. The sequenced material came from peripheral blood. The CDR3 spells CASGHAVYGYTF. CDR3 DNA: TGTGCCAGCGGCCACGCTGTCTATGGCTACACCTTC.